This T cell receptor (beta chain) was captured by sequencing in a study of blood T cell repertoires in COVID-19 (dated by TCRdb to the early 2020s). About the full investigation: Samples from collaborators originated in the United States, Italy and Spain and spanned both the acute and convalescent phases of COVID-19. The repertoires were released in a freely available public database intended as a resource for research on the immune response to SARS-CoV-2. The prospective study material was composed of cDNA or gDNA derived from T cells, B-cell-depleted T cells, or PBMCs. Where available, HLA class I and class II types were obtained from metadata supplied by the sample provider rather than from assay-based typing. Subjects who had been exposed to COVID-19, were actively infected with it, or had recovered from it provided the deeply sampled blood TCRbeta repertoires that made up the dataset. The samples were drawn from the first 160 participants of the ongoing ImmuneRACE study and from 1,254 subjects provided by 6 global collaborators. The sample metadata nearly always contained a de-identified subject ID, COVID-19 status, age in years and sex. Overall results and qualifications from the work: Clinical and demographic metadata were provided uncurated, with the amount varying by source and participant.

The collaborating institutions used their own protocols to collect whole blood in K2EDTA tubes. For TCRbeta analysis, collaborators shipped samples as frozen whole blood, isolated PBMCs, or DNA extracted from either of those sample types. TCRbeta CDR3 regions were amplified from genomic DNA by means of the immunoSEQ Assay, a bias-controlled multiplex PCR. Per the source publication's procedure: Nucleated cell counts per sample were estimated from amplification of reference gene primers within the assay. Sequence reads were collapsed and filtered to measure the absolute abundance of every unique TCRbeta CDR3 rearrangement. For each sample, productive Simpson clonality was calculated as the square root of Simpson's diversity index across productive rearrangements. TCRdb holds this immuneACCESS table with in-frame rearrangements only. Some clones are missing; in checked studies, unresolved V genes explain under half, and the rest has no known cause. The D gene and trimming were derived from the DNA, and the V and J assignments and clone size from that table. The sample yields about 40,000 clones; about nine tenths were counted once. The top ten constitute 20% to 25% of the sample.

The cysteine opens and the phenylalanine closes a CDR3 of 15 amino acids. Kept here is only the CDR3 DNA, which spans 45 bases and is read in frame from base 1. Compared with germline, V lacks 7 bases and J lacks 0 bases; bases without a gene match: 11. The germline V gene gives CDR1 as SQVTM and CDR2 as ANQGSEA. Turning to this clone: Its target antigen remains unknown. The record has no base qualities; no much larger clone is one base away.

The sequence is built from TRBV29-1 and TRBJ1-2; the junction holds 7 bases that match TRBD1. The specimen was peripheral blood. The receptor was isolated from a man aged 50 to 59 with active COVID-19. The CDR3 loop reads CSADGTDQTNYGYTF. The nucleotide sequence is given as TGCAGCGCCGACGGGACAGATCAAACTAACTATGGCTACACCTTC.